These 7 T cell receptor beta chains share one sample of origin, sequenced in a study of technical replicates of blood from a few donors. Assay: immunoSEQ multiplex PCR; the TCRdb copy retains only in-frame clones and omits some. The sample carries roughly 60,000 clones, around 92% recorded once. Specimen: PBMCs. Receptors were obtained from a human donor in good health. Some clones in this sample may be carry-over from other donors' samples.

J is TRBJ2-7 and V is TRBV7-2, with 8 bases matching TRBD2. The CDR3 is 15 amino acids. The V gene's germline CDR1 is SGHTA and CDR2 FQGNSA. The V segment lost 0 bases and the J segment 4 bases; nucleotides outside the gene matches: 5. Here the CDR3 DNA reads TGTGCCAGCAGCTTAGCTAGTAGCGGGATATACGAGCAGTACTTC. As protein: CASSLASSGIYEQYF.

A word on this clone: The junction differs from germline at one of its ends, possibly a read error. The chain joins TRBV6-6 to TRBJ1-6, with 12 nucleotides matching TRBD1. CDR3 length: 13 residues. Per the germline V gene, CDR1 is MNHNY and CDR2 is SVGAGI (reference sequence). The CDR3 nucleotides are TGTGCCAGCAGCCTTGGGACAGGGGGCTCGGTTAGCTTT. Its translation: CASSLGTGGSVSF.

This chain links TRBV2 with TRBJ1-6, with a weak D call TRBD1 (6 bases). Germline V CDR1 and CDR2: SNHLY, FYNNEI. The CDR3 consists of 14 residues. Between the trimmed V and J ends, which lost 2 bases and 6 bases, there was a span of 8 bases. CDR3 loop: CASSESGVNSPLHF. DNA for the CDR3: TGTGCCAGCAGTGAATCAGGGGTTAATTCACCCCTCCACTTT. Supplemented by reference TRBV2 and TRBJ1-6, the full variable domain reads EPEVTQTPSHQVTQMGQEVILRCVPISNHLYFYWYRQILGQKVEFLVSFYNNEISEKSEIFDDQFSVERPDGSNFTLKIRSTKLEDSAMYFCASSESGVNSPLHFGNGTRLTVT.

The CDR3 nucleotides read TGTGCCAGCAGCCTCCGTGCCGACAGGGTGGGAAACACCATATATTTT. It translates to CASSLRADRVGNTIYF. J is TRBJ1-3 and V is TRBV4-2; 7 bases align to TRBD1. Germline CDR1 LGHNA, CDR2 YNFKEQ. The CDR3 consists of 16 residues. The ends lost 4 bases at V and 4 bases at J; junction bases unmatched: 10.

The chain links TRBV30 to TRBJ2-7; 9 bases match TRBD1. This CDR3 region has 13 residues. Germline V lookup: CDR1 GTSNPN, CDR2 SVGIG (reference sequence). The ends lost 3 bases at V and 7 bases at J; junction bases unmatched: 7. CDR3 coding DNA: TGTGCCTGGAGCAAAGGGACAGGGCGAGAGCAGTACTTC. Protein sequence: CAWSKGTGREQYF.

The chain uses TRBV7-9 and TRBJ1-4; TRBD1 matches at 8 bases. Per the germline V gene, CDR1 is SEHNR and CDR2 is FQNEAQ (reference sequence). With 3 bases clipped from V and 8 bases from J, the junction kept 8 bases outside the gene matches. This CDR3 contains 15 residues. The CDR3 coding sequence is TGTGCCAGCAGCTTGGTCGGACAGGGCTACGAAAAACTGTTTTTT. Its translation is CASSLVGQGYEKLFF.

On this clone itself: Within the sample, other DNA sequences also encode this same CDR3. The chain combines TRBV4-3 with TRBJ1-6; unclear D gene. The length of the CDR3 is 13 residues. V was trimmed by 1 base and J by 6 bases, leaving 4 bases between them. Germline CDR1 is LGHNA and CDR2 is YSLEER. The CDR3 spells CASSQAGNSPLHF. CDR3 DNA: TGCGCCAGCAGCCAAGCGGGTAATTCACCCCTCCACTTT.